The clone carrying this T cell receptor (beta chain) was seen just once. The record originates from a study of T cell changes during pregnancy in multiple sclerosis. The method was immunoSEQ multiplex PCR; TCRdb's version includes in-frame clones alone and lacks a portion of them. The sample includes fewer than 150,000 clones, roughly 95% seen only once; the top ten take around 0.46%. The CDR3 is 16 amino acids. V was trimmed by 3 bases and J by 4 bases, leaving 18 bases between them. In germline, CDR1 is MDHEN, CDR2 SYDVKM. The sample in question was peripheral blood, obtained after pregnancy. This clonotype originated in a female donor with multiple sclerosis, enrolled in a pregnancy study. The chain combines TRBV28 with TRBJ1-2; maybe TRBD1 (6 bases). CDR3 loop: CASSFIAGDNPYGYTF. The CDR3, as DNA: TGTGCCAGCAGTTTCATAGCCGGGGACAACCCCTATGGCTACACCTTC.